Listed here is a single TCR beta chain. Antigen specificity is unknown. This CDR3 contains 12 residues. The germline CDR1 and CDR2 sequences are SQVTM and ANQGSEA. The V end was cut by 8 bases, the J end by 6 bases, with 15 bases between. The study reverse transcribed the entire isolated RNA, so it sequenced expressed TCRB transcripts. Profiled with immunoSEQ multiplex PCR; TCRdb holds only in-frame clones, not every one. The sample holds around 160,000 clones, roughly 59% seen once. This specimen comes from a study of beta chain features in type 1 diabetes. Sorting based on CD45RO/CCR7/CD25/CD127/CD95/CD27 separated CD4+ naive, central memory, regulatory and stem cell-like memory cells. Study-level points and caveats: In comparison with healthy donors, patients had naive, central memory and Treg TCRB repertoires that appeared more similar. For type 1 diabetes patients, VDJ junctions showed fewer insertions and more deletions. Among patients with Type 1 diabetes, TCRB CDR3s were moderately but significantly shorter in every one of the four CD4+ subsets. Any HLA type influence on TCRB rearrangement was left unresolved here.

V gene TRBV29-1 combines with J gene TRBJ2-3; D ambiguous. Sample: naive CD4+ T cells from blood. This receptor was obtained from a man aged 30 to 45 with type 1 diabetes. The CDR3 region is CSTTYPSDTQYF. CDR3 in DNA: TGCAGCACGACCTACCCCTCCGATACGCAGTATTTT.